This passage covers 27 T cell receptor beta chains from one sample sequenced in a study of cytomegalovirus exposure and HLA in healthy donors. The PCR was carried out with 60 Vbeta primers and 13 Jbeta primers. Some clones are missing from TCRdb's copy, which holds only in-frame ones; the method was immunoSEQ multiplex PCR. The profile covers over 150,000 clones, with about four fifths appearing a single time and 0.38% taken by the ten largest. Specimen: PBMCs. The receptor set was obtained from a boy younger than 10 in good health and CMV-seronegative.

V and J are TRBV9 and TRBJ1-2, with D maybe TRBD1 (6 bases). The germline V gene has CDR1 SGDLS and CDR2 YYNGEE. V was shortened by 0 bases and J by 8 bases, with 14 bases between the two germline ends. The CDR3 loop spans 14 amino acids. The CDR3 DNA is TGTGCCAGCAGCGTAGATGGGACAATTAACGGCTACACCTTC. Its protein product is CASSVDGTINGYTF.

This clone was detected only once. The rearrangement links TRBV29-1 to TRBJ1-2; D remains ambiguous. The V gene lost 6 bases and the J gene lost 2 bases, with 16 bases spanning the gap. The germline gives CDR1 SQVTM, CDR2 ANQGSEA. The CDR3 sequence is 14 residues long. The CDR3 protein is CSVVDSPPNYGYTF. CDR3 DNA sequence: TGCAGCGTCGTGGACTCCCCGCCCAACTATGGCTACACCTTC.

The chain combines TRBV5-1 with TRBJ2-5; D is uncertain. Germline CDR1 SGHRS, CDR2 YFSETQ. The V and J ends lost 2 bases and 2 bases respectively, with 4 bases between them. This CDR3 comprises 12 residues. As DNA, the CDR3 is TGCGCCAGCAGCTTCACTCAAGAGACCCAGTACTTC. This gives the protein CASSFTQETQYF.

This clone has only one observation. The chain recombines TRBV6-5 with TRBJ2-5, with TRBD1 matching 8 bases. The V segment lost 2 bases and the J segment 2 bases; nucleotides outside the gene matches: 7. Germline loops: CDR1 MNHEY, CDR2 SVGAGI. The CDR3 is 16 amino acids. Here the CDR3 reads CASSYQLGTGQETQYF. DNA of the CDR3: TGTGCCAGCAGTTACCAGCTCGGGACAGGTCAAGAGACCCAGTACTTC.

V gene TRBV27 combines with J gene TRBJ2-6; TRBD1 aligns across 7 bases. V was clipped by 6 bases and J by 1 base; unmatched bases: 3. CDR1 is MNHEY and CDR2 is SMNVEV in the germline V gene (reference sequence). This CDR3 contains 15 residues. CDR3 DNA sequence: TGTGCCAGCAGCCTGACAGGGTCTGGGGCCAACGTCCTGACTTTC. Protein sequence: CASSLTGSGANVLTF.

This chain's CDR3 is CASSQGAGGPYGYTF. The CDR3 DNA sequence: TGTGCCAGCAGCCAAGGGGCAGGGGGTCCGTATGGCTACACCTTC. J is TRBJ1-2 and V is TRBV4-2, with 7 bases identical to TRBD1. V lost 1 base to trimming and J lost 5 bases; unmatched junction nucleotides: 7. Germline V lookup: CDR1 LGHNA, CDR2 YNFKEQ. The CDR3 loop spans 15 amino acids.

For the CDR3, the DNA is TGCGCCAGCAGCCAAGGGACTAGAGGAGAGACCCAGTACTTC. Protein product: CASSQGTRGETQYF. The chain employs TRBV4-1 and TRBJ2-5; 7 positions match TRBD2. This CDR3 comprises 14 residues. Unmatched junction bases numbered 3, after V lost 1 base and J lost 4 bases. Germline values: CDR1 MGHRA, CDR2 YSYEKL.

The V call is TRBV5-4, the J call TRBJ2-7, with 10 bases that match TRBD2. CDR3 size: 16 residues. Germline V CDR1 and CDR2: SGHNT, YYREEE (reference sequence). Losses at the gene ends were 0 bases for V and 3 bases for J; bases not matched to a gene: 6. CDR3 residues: CASSLESSGRFYEQYF. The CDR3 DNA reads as TGTGCCAGCAGCTTGGAGTCTAGCGGGAGATTCTACGAGCAGTACTTC.

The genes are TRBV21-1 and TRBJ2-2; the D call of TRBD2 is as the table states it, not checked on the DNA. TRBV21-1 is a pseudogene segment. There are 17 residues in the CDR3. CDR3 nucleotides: TGTGCCAGCAGCAAAGGCCCAGCCCTAGCGTGCACCGGGGAGCTGTTTTTT. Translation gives CASSKGPALACTGELFF.

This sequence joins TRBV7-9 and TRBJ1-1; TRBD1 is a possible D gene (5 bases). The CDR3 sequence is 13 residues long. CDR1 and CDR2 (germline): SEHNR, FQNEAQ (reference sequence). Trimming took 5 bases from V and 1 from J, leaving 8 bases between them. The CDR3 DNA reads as TGTGCCAGCAGCCGAACAGGGAACACTGAAGCTTTCTTT. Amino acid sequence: CASSRTGNTEAFF.

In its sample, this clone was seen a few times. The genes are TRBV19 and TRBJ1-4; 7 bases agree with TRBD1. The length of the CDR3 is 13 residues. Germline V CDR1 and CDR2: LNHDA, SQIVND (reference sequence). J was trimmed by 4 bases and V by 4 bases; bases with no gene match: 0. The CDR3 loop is CASSNRGNEKLFF. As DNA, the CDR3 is TGTGCCAGTAGTAACAGGGGTAATGAAAAACTGTTTTTT.

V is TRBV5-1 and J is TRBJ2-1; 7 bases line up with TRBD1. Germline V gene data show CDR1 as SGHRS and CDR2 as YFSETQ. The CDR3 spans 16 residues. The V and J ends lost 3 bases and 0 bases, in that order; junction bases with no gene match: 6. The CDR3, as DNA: TGCGCCAGCAGCTCAACGACAGGGAACTCCTACAATGAGCAGTTCTTC. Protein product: CASSSTTGNSYNEQFF.

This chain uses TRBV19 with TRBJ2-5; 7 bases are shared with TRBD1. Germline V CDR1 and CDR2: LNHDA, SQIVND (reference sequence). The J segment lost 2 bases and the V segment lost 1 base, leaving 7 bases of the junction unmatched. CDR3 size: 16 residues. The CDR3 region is CASSIGTGYLQETQYF. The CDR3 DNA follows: TGTGCCAGTAGTATAGGGACAGGATACCTTCAAGAGACCCAGTACTTC. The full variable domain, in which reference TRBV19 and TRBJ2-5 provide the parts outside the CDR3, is DGGITQSPKYLFRKEGQNVTLSCEQNLNHDAMYWYRQDPGQGLRLIYYSQIVNDFQKGDIAEGYSVSREKKESFPLTVTSAQKNPTAFYLCASSIGTGYLQETQYFGPGTRLLVL.

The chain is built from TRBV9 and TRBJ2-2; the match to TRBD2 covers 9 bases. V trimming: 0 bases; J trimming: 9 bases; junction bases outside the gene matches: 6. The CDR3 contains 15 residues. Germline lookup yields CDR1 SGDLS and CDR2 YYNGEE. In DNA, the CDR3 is TGTGCCAGCAGCGTAGATGGCGGGAGGGGTCGGGAGCTGTTTTTT. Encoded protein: CASSVDGGRGRELFF.

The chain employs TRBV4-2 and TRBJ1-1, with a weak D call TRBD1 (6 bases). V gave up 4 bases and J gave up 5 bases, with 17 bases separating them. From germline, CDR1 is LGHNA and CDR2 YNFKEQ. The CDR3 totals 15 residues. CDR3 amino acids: CASSPLGGRWTEAFF. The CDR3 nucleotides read TGTGCCAGCAGCCCCCTGGGGGGGCGGTGGACTGAAGCTTTCTTT.

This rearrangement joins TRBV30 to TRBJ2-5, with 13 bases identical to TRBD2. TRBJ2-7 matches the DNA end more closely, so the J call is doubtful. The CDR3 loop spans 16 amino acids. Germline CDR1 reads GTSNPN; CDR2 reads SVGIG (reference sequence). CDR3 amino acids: CAWSQGLAGVAGEQYF. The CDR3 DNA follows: TGTGCCTGGAGCCAAGGACTAGCGGGAGTCGCGGGCGAGCAGTACTTC.

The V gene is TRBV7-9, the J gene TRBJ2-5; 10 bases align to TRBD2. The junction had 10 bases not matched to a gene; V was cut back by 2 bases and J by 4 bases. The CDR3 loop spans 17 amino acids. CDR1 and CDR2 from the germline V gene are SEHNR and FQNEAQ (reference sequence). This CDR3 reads CASSLKQREGPRETQYF. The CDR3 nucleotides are TGTGCCAGCAGCTTAAAGCAGCGGGAGGGCCCCCGAGAGACCCAGTACTTC.

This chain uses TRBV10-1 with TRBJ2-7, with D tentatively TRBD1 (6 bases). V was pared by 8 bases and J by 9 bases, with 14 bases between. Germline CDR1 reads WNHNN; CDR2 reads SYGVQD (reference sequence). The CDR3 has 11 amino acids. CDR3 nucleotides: TGCGCCAGCGGGCACAGGGACCCGCAGTACTTC. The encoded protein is CASGHRDPQYF.

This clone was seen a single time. In nucleotides, the CDR3 is TGCGCCAGCAGCTCCGCTACAGGGAGGGAAGACACCGGGGAGCTGTTTTTT. It encodes CASSSATGREDTGELFF. The chain carries TRBV5-1 and TRBJ2-2; tentative D call: TRBD2 (7 bases). Germline V gene sequence: CDR1 SGHRS, CDR2 YFSETQ. The CDR3 runs to 17 residues. V dropped 3 bases and J dropped 3 bases, with 18 bases sitting between them.

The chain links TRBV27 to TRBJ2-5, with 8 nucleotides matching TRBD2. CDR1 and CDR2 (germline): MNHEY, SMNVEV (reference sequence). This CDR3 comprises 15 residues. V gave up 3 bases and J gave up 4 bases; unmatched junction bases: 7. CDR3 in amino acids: CASSLAGTSRETQYF. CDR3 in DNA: TGTGCCAGCAGTTTGGCCGGGACTAGTAGAGAGACCCAGTACTTC.

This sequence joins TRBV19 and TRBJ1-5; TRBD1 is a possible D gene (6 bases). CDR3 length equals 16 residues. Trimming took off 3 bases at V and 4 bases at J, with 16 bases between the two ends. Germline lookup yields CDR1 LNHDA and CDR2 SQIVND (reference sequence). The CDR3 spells CASSISGQGRNQPQHF. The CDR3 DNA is TGTGCCAGTAGTATCTCGGGGCAGGGGCGGAATCAGCCCCAGCATTTT.

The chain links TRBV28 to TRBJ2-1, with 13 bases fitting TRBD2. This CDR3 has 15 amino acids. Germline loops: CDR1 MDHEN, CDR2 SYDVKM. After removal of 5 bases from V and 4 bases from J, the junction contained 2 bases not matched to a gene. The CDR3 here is CASSRTSGRYNEQFF. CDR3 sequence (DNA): TGTGCCAGCAGTAGGACTAGCGGGAGATACAATGAGCAGTTCTTC.

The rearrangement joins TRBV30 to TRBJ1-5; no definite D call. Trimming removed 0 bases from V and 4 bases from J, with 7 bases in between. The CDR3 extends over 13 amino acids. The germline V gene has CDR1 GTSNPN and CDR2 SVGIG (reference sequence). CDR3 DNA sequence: TGTGCCTGGAGTGTAGGAGGGAATCAGCCCCAGCATTTT. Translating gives CAWSVGGNQPQHF.

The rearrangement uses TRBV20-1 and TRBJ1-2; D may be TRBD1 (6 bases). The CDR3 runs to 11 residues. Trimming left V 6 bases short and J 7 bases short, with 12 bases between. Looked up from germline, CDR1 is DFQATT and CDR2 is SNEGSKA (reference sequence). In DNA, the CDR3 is TGCAGTGCGCTGAACAGGGCTGGCTACACCTTC. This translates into CSALNRAGYTF.

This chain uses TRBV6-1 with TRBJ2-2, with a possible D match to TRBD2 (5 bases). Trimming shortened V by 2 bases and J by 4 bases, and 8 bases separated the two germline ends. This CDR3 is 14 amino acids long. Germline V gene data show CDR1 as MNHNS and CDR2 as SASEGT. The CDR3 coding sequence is TGTGCCAGCAGTGAATACGAGGGCACCGGGGAGCTGTTTTTT. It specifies CASSEYEGTGELFF.

CDR3 region: CASSPGQGYEKLFF. CDR3 bases: TGCGCCAGCAGCCCGGGACAGGGGTATGAAAAACTGTTTTTT. The V and J genes are TRBV5-1 and TRBJ1-4; TRBD1 agrees at 10 bases. After removal of 4 bases from V and 6 bases from J, the junction contained 3 bases not matched to a gene. The CDR3 consists of 14 residues. The germline V gene has CDR1 SGHRS and CDR2 YFSETQ.

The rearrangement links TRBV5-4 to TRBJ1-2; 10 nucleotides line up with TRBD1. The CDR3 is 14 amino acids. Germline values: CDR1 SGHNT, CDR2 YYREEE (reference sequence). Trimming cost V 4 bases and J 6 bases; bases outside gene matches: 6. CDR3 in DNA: TGTGCCAGCAGCCCTCGACAGGGGGCGGATGGCTACACCTTC. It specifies CASSPRQGADGYTF.